The sequence of this T cell receptor (beta chain) was determined in a study of spatial heterogeneity in lung cancer (dated by TCRdb to between 2018 and 2020). Background on the whole study: Beta-chain transcripts were consistently detected in greater numbers than alpha-chain transcripts, which likely reflected higher beta-chain transcript abundance. TCR alpha and beta repertoires were quantitatively compared across multiple tumor regions, matched nontumor lung and blood in non-small cell lung cancer. In the raw uncorrected reads, each unique combination of TCR and UMI appeared more than ten times on average. At surgery, both alpha and beta chains were TCR-sequenced in under 250 tumor regions, fewer than 85 matched nontumor lung samples and over 50 PBMC samples. Nonsynonymous mutation counts, determined by whole-exome sequencing of tumor tissue, were related to TCR repertoire features. Broader findings and caveats from the paper: Ubiquitous expanded tumor TCRs were found in blood more often at tumor resection than at routine follow-up. Confirming at a functional level the hypothesis that regional TCRs recognize regional mutations was considered to require additional single-cell paired TCR alpha and beta sequencing.

Libraries were prepared through 5' RACE. Reads for this sample came from a NextSeq 500. The TCR library protocol attached a unique molecular identifier to each TCR cDNA molecule to allow correction of PCR and sequencing errors. As for how the authors treated the data: Decombinator tools were used for TCR identification, UMI-based error correction and CDR3 extraction. TCRs above a frequency of 2 per 1,000, corresponding to the top 1% of the tumor frequency distribution, were defined as expanded. Renyi diversity was calculated using the R vegan package after each repertoire was subsampled 100 times to 5,000 TCRs. CDR3 similarity networks were built from amino acid triplet string-kernel similarity, with CDR3s being connected when pairwise similarity was above 0.82. Starting from the raw public reads, TCRdb applied fastp trimming at Q25, assembled clones with MiXCR and retained in-frame beta chains. One record per CDR3 amino acid sequence lists the most common genes and DNA. TCRdb, not the authors, supplied the V and J calls. The sample has 15,000 to 20,000 distinct CDR3 sequences on record, roughly 23% of them singletons. The biggest ten clones account for over 15% of the sample.

This specimen's time point label, per the study, means: sample taken at primary tumor resection. Whole RNA extracted from tumor and nontumor lung tissue, or from cryopreserved PBMC samples, was used for TCR sequencing without cell sorting. Samples were obtained from roughly 72 patients with early-stage, untreated non-small cell lung cancer from the lung TRACERx cohort. Only patients for whom sufficient RNA was available from at least two tumor regions were selected for TCR sequencing. V loses 1 base, J loses 1 base, and the germline ends lie 10 bases apart. Sequences SQVTM (CDR1) and ANQGSEA (CDR2) are obtained from the germline V gene. The CDR3 starts with the cysteine, ends with the phenylalanine, and has 14 residues. The retained sequence is limited to the CDR3, 42 bases, with the frame set at the first base. In this sample, this clonotype turned up many times. Its antigen specificity is not known. Per-base quality was not reported, and no clone a single base away is much larger than it.

The clonotype originates from a female donor with early-stage non-small cell lung cancer. The source material was PBMCs, sampled at surgery. Rearrangement joined TRBV29-1 to TRBJ1-1; the D gene is possibly TRBD1, with 5 bases matching. This receptor carries the CDR3 CSVEALRANTEAFF. The sequenced DNA: TGCAGCGTTGAAGCCCTCAGGGCGAACACTGAAGCTTTCTTT.